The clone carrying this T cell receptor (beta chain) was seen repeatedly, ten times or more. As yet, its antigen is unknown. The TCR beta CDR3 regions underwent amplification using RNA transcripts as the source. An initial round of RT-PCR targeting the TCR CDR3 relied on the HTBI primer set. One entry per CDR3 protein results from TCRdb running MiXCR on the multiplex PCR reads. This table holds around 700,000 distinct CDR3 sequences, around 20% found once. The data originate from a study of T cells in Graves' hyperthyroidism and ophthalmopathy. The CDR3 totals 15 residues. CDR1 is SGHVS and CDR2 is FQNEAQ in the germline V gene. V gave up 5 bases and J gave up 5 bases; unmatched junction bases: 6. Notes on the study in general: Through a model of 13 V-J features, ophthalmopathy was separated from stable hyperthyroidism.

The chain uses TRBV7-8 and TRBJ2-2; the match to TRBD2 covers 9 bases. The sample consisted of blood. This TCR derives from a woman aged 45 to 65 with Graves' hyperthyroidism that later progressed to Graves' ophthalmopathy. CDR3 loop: CASSPTLAGTGELFF. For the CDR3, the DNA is TGTGCCAGCAGCCCCACCCTAGCGGGGACCGGGGAGCTGTTTTTT.